These 25 T cell receptor beta chains originate from one sample sequenced in a study of blood T cells in healthy people across ages. PCR was performed a second time for about 6 to 11 cycles using a sample-barcoded 5' primer and a J-beta primer mix. From the 5' RACE reads, TCRdb called clonotypes with MiXCR, one entry per CDR3 protein. Of about 800,000 distinct CDR3 sequences listed, 58% were seen once; the top ten hold 20% to 25%. The source material was blood. The receptors originated from a man in his thirties or forties in good health.

V usage is TRBV5-1 and J usage is TRBJ2-7; D gene unclear. Deletions cut 4 bases from V and 7 bases from J, with 18 bases between. Germline V gene sequence: CDR1 SGHRS, CDR2 YFSETQ. The CDR3 covers 14 residues. In DNA, the CDR3 is TGCGCCAGCAGCCTCCCGTGGGCATGTCGGGAGCAGTACTTC. It encodes CASSLPWACREQYF. Complete variable domain (other parts from reference TRBV5-1 and TRBJ2-7): KAGVTQTPRYLIKTRGQQVTLSCSPISGHRSVSWYQQTPGQGLQFLFEYFSETQRNKGNFPGRFSGRQFSNSRSEMNVSTLELGDSALYLCASSLPWACREQYFGPGTRLTVT.

The genes are TRBV15 and TRBJ1-1; tentative D call: TRBD1 (5 bases). Germline CDR1 is LNHNV and CDR2 is YYDKDF (reference sequence). The germline V and J ends were trimmed by 3 bases and 5 bases, with 13 bases remaining between them. The CDR3 totals 14 residues. The CDR3 DNA reads TGTGCCACCAGCAGGGCCTCTGGGGGGACTGAAGCTTTCTTT. Amino acids: CATSRASGGTEAFF.

The table lists this clonotype with a few counts. V and J are TRBV18 and TRBJ2-4; TRBD1 agrees at 7 bases. This CDR3 is 15 amino acids long. CDR1 and CDR2 (germline): KGHSH, LQKENI. J was trimmed by 0 bases and V by 5 bases; bases with no gene match: 4. The CDR3 DNA sequence: TGTGCCAGCTCATCGACAGGGAAAGCCAAAAACATTCAGTACTTC. Translated, it gives CASSSTGKAKNIQYF.

This clonotype was found once. The rearrangement links TRBV20-1 to TRBJ2-3; D unresolved. Germline V gene data show CDR1 as DFQATT and CDR2 as SNEGSKA (reference sequence). This CDR3 spans 14 amino acids. V dropped 5 bases and J dropped 1 base, with 13 bases sitting between them. In DNA form, the CDR3 reads TGCAGTGCTCGTGACGCCGTTGGCACAGATACGCAGTATTTT. This gives the protein CSARDAVGTDTQYF.

V is TRBV5-1 and J is TRBJ1-2, with D possibly matching TRBD1 (6 bases). This CDR3 spans 14 amino acids. Deletions cut 5 bases from V and 8 bases from J, with 19 bases between. Germline V gives CDR1 SGHRS, CDR2 YFSETQ. CDR3 residues: CASRNTGPQGGYTF. The CDR3 coding sequence is TGCGCCAGCAGGAATACAGGGCCCCAGGGGGGCTACACCTTC.

The chain couples TRBV2 to TRBJ2-5; the D is unclear. The CDR3 sequence is 13 residues long. The V end lost 3 bases, the J end lost 1 base, and 6 bases lay between the germline ends. Per germline, CDR1 SNHLY and CDR2 FYNNEI. The CDR3 DNA reads as TGTGCCAGCAGTGACGGAGTCCAAGAGACCCAGTACTTC. This translates into CASSDGVQETQYF. The whole variable domain, remainder taken from reference TRBV2 and TRBJ2-5, is EPEVTQTPSHQVTQMGQEVILRCVPISNHLYFYWYRQILGQKVEFLVSFYNNEISEKSEIFDDQFSVERPDGSNFTLKIRSTKLEDSAMYFCASSDGVQETQYFGPGTRLLVL.

The rearrangement uses TRBV15 and TRBJ1-6; the match to TRBD1 covers 9 bases. The J segment lost 10 bases and the V segment lost 0 bases, leaving 1 base of the junction unmatched. The CDR3 has 14 amino acids. CDR1 and CDR2 from the germline V gene are LNHNV and YYDKDF (reference sequence). The DNA for the CDR3 is TGTGCCACCAGCAGAGACACAGGGGGCTCACCCCTCCACTTT. As protein: CATSRDTGGSPLHF.

This chain uses TRBV20-1 with TRBJ2-6, with a tentative D call TRBD2 (6 bases). Germline loops: CDR1 DFQATT, CDR2 SNEGSKA (reference sequence). The V end was cut by 7 bases, the J end by 0 bases, with 13 bases between. The CDR3 loop spans 15 amino acids. The chain's CDR3 is CSVSLAVSGANVLTF. DNA for the CDR3: TGCAGTGTTTCACTAGCCGTCTCTGGGGCCAACGTCCTGACTTTC.

This chain links TRBV7-9 with TRBJ1-1; 7 bases are shared with TRBD1. Losses at the gene ends were 5 bases for V and 1 base for J; bases not matched to a gene: 7. The CDR3 covers 15 residues. Germline V gene lookup returns CDR1 SEHNR and CDR2 FQNEAQ (reference sequence). CDR3 region: CASSTRQGTNTEAFF. CDR3 sequence (DNA): TGTGCCAGCAGCACCCGACAGGGAACGAACACTGAAGCTTTCTTT.

The table lists this clonotype with many counts. The V call is TRBV30, the J call TRBJ1-2; D gene unclear. This CDR3 region has 13 residues. Trimming took off 0 bases at V and 3 bases at J, with 8 bases between the two ends. The germline V gene has CDR1 GTSNPN and CDR2 SVGIG (reference sequence). CDR3 region: CAWSVVRDYGYTF. CDR3 DNA: TGTGCCTGGAGTGTTGTGCGGGACTATGGCTACACCTTC. The full variable domain, completed using reference TRBV30 and TRBJ1-2, is SQTIHQWPATLVQPVGSPLSLECTVEGTSNPNLYWYRQAAGRGLQLLFYSVGIGQISSEVPQNLSASRPQDRQFILSSKKLLLSDSGFYLCAWSVVRDYGYTFGSGTRLTVV.

A few counts support this clonotype. The chain joins TRBV20-1 to TRBJ2-7; 8 bases line up with TRBD2. J gave up 5 bases and V 5 bases, and 11 bases lay outside the gene matches. CDR3 length: 14 amino acids. CDR1 is DFQATT and CDR2 is SNEGSKA in the germline V gene (reference sequence). The CDR3 region is CSAARAGVIHEQYF. CDR3 in DNA: TGCAGTGCTGCCAGAGCGGGAGTTATACACGAGCAGTACTTC.

This chain's CDR3 is CASTQGAYNQPQHF. Here the CDR3 DNA reads TGTGCCAGCACTCAGGGGGCGTACAATCAGCCCCAGCATTTT. The rearrangement links TRBV3-1 to TRBJ1-5, with 8 bases matching TRBD1. Looked up from germline, CDR1 is LGHDT and CDR2 is YNNKEL (reference sequence). V lost 7 bases and J lost 3; bases outside the gene matches: 5. The CDR3 is made up of 14 amino acids.

This clonotype was recorded only once. This chain uses TRBV2 with TRBJ2-1; perhaps D is TRBD1 or TRBD2 (5 bases each). There are 14 residues in the CDR3. V lost 0 bases to trimming and J lost 10 bases, with 13 bases between them. From germline, CDR1 is SNHLY and CDR2 FYNNEI. This CDR3 reads CASSEAGDLTEQFF. The CDR3 DNA sequence: TGTGCCAGCAGTGAAGCGGGGGACCTTACCGAGCAGTTCTTC.

In this sample, this clonotype turned up a few times. CDR3: CASSFGQPLDEQYF. As DNA, the CDR3 is TGTGCCAGCAGCTTTGGACAGCCTCTCGACGAGCAGTACTTC. This chain joins TRBV7-9 and TRBJ2-7, with D possibly TRBD1 on 6 matching bases. Germline V gene sequence: CDR1 SEHNR, CDR2 FQNEAQ (reference sequence). The CDR3 runs to 14 residues. V shed 3 bases and J shed 5 bases, with 14 bases lying between them.

In its sample, this clonotype was seen once. V and J are TRBV25-1 and TRBJ2-6, with D perhaps TRBD2 (5 bases). The germline gives CDR1 MGHDK, CDR2 SYGVNS. Trimming shortened V by 4 bases and J by 0 bases, and 19 bases separated the two germline ends. The CDR3 covers 19 residues. The CDR3 nucleotides are TGTGCCAGCAGTGGATTTTTCGAGGGTTCCATCTCTGGGGCCAACGTCCTGACTTTC. Its translation: CASSGFFEGSISGANVLTF.

V gene TRBV20-1 combines with J gene TRBJ2-7; 13 bases map to TRBD2. Germline assignment: CDR1 DFQATT and CDR2 SNEGSKA (reference sequence). The CDR3 length is 16 residues. Trimming cost V 6 bases and J 0 bases; bases outside gene matches: 8. For the CDR3, the DNA is TGCAGTGCCACGGGACTAGCGGGGACCCACTCCTACGAGCAGTACTTC. This translates into CSATGLAGTHSYEQYF.

The rearrangement uses TRBV20-1 and TRBJ1-2, with a weak D call TRBD1 (6 bases). The length of the CDR3 is 14 residues. Looked up from germline, CDR1 is DFQATT and CDR2 is SNEGSKA (reference sequence). With 2 bases removed from V and 2 bases from J, the gap between germline ends came to 12 bases. CDR3 region: CSARYYRENYGYTF. The DNA for the CDR3 is TGCAGTGCTAGATACTACAGGGAGAACTATGGCTACACCTTC.

The rearrangement uses TRBV20-1 and TRBJ2-5, with TRBD1 matching over 9 bases. The DNA matches TRBJ2-7 better at its end, which makes the J call doubtful. Germline CDR1 is DFQATT and CDR2 is SNEGSKA (reference sequence). This CDR3 is 11 amino acids long. The CDR3 loop is CSPGQGNEQYF. The CDR3 DNA reads as TGCAGCCCGGGACAGGGTAACGAGCAGTACTTC.

The rearrangement uses TRBV18 and TRBJ2-6; 9 nucleotides agree with TRBD1. This CDR3 has 18 residues. V shed 3 bases and J 2 bases; nucleotides not matched to a gene: 8. The germline V gene has CDR1 KGHSH and CDR2 LQKENI. CDR3 nucleotides: TGTGCCAGCTCACCGACAACCGGGACAGGGCCTGGGGCCAACGTCCTGACTTTC. It specifies CASSPTTGTGPGANVLTF.

The gene calls are TRBV4-3 and TRBJ2-7, with D possibly matching TRBD1 (5 bases). Germline values: CDR1 LGHNA, CDR2 YSLEER. This CDR3 is 17 amino acids long. With 0 bases removed from V and 3 bases from J, the gap between germline ends came to 18 bases. The CDR3 region has the DNA TGCGCCAGCAGCCAAGAAGCCACCCAGGGTCCCTTCTACGAGCAGTACTTC. Residues: CASSQEATQGPFYEQYF.

This chain links TRBV19 with TRBJ2-1, with D unclear. The CDR3 length is 15 residues. The germline CDR1 and CDR2 sequences are LNHDA and SQIVND (reference sequence). Trimming stripped 3 bases from V and 8 bases from J, with 17 bases between. DNA for the CDR3: TGTGCCAGTAGTATTGAACCATCCATGTACGATGAGCAGTTCTTC. Encoded protein: CASSIEPSMYDEQFF.

The chain uses TRBV2 and TRBJ2-1; D gene ambiguous. Germline V gene data show CDR1 as SNHLY and CDR2 as FYNNEI. Trimming left V 6 bases short and J 6 bases short, with 9 bases between. The CDR3 length is 12 residues. The CDR3 nucleotides are TGTGCCAGCAGAGCCACCCCCAATGAGCAGTTCTTC. It specifies CASRATPNEQFF.

The rearrangement joins TRBV28 to TRBJ2-7, with D maybe TRBD2 (6 bases). The CDR3 runs to 13 residues. Trimming took 6 bases from V and 1 from J, leaving 10 bases between them. Germline lookup yields CDR1 MDHEN and CDR2 SYDVKM. In nucleotides, the CDR3 is TGTGCCAGCAGGAATGGAGGGTCCTACGAGCAGTACTTC. Translating it yields CASRNGGSYEQYF.

The chain has TRBV5-1 and TRBJ2-3, with 14 bases identical to TRBD2. V lost 3 bases, J lost 6 bases, and 6 bases stayed unmatched. The CDR3 is 16 amino acids. Germline V gene data show CDR1 as SGHRS and CDR2 as YFSETQ. CDR3 in DNA: TGCGCCAGCAGCTCGGGACTAGCGGGAGCAATGGATACGCAGTATTTT. Amino acid sequence: CASSSGLAGAMDTQYF.

The rearrangement links TRBV7-9 to TRBJ2-4; no clear D gene. The J call may be incorrect, as the DNA end agrees better with TRBJ2-7. The CDR3 totals 15 residues. Germline V CDR1 and CDR2: SEHNR, FQNEAQ (reference sequence). The CDR3 loop reads CASSLVVAEVYEQYF. CDR3 bases: TGTGCCAGCAGCTTAGTAGTAGCAGAAGTTTACGAGCAGTACTTC.